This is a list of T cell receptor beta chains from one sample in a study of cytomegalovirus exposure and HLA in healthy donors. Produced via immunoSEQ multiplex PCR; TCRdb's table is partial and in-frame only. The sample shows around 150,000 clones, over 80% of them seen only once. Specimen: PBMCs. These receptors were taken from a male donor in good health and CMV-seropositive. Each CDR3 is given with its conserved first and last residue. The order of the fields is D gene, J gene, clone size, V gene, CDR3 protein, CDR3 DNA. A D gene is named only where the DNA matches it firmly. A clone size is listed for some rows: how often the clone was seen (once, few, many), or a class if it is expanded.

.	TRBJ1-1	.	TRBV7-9	CASSTGHPNTEAFF	TGTGCCAGCAGCACCGGACACCCGAACACTGAAGCTTTCTTT
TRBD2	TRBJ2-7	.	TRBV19	CASSIKVREWAYEQYF	TGTGCCAGTAGTATTAAAGTGCGGGAGTGGGCGTACGAGCAGTACTTC
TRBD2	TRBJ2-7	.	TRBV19	CASSLGISGIYEQYF	TGTGCCAGTAGCCTCGGGATTAGCGGGATCTACGAGCAGTACTTC
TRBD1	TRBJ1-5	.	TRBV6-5	CASSLTGQGQPQHF	TGTGCCAGCAGCCTGACAGGGCAAGGTCAGCCCCAGCATTTT
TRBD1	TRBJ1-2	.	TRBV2	CASSLTRQGPDGYTF	TGTGCCAGCAGTTTAACGAGACAGGGACCGGATGGCTACACCTTC
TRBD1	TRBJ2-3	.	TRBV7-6	CASSLATPQGSSTDTQYF	TGTGCCAGCAGCTTAGCGACCCCACAGGGGTCTAGCACAGATACGCAGTATTTT
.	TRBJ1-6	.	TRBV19	CASRPTPGNSPLHF	TGTGCCAGTAGGCCAACCCCAGGGAATTCACCCCTCCACTTT
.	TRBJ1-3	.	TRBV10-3	CALKADNSGNTIYF	TGTGCCCTAAAAGCAGACAACTCTGGAAACACCATATATTTT
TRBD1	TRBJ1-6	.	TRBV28	CASSPRTGGVSPLHF	TGTGCCAGCAGTCCCCGGACAGGGGGAGTCTCACCCCTCCACTTT
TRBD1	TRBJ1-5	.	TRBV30	CAWKNRGHGQPQHF	TGTGCCTGGAAGAACAGGGGGCACGGTCAGCCCCAGCATTTT
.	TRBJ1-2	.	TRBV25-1	CASSEPGVSGYGYTF	TGTGCCAGCAGTGAACCCGGGGTCAGTGGCTATGGCTACACCTTC
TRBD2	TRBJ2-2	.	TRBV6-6	CASSYASGGLRELFF	TGTGCCAGCAGTTACGCTAGCGGGGGCTTGCGGGAGCTGTTTTTT
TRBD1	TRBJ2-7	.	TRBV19	CASSTGQGRYEQYF	TGTGCCAGTAGTACAGGACAGGGTCGCTACGAGCAGTACTTC
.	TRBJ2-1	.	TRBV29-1	CSVGEDSGYNEQFF	TGCAGCGTGGGGGAGGATAGCGGCTACAATGAGCAGTTCTTC
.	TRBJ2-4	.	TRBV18	CASSPRSRAAKNIQYF	TGTGCCAGCTCACCACGGTCGAGGGCAGCCAAAAACATTCAGTACTTC
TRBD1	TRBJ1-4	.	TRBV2	CASGGTGGEKLFF	TGTGCCAGCGGAGGGACAGGGGGTGAAAAACTGTTTTTT
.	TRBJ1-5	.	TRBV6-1	CASSAGRGHWNQHQHF	TGTGCCAGCAGTGCGGGCAGGGGCCATTGGAATCAGCACCAGCATTTT
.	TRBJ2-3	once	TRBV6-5	CASSEVDLADTQYF	TGTGCCAGCAGTGAAGTTGACTTAGCGGATACGCAGTATTTT